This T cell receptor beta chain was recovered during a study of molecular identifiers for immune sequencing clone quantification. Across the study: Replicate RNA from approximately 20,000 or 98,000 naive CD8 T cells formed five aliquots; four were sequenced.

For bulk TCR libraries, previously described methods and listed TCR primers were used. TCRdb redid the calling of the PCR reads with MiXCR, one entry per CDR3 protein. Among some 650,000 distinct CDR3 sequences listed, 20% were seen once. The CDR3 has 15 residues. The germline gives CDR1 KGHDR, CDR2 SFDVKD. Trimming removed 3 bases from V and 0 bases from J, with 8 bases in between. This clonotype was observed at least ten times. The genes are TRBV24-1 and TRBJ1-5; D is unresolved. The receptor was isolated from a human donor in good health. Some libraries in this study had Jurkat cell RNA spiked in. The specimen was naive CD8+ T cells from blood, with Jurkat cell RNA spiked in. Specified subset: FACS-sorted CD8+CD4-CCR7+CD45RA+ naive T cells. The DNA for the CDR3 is TGTGCCACCAGTGATCGCAGGAGTAGCAATCAGCCCCAGCATTTT. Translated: CATSDRRSSNQPQHF.